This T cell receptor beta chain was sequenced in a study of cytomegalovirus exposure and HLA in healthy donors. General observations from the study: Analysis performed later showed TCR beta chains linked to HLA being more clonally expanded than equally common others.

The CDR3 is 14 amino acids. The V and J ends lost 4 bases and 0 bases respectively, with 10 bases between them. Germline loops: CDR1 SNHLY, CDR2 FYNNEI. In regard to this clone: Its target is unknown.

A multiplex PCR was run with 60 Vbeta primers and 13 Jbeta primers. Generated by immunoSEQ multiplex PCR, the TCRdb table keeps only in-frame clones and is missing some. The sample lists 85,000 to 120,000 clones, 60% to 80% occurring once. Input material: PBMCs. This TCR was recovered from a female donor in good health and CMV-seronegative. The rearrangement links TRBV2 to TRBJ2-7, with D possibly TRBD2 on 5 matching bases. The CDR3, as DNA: TGTGCCAGCAGTGGGACGGGGAGCTCCTACGAGCAGTACTTC. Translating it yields CASSGTGSSYEQYF.